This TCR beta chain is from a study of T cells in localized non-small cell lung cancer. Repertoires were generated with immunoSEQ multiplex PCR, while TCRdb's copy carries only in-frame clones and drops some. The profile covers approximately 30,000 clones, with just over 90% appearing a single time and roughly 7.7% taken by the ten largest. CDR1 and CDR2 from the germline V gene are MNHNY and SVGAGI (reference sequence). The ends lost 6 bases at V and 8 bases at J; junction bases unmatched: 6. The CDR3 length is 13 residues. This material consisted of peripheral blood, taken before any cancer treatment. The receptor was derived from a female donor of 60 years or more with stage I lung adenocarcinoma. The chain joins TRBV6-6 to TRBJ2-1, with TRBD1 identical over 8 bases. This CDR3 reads CASSWTGSDEQFF. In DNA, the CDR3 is TGTGCCAGCAGCTGGACAGGGTCAGATGAGCAGTTCTTC.